This T cell receptor (beta chain) was recovered during a study of CD8 T cells in Susac syndrome. Overall study context: Intravenous immunoglobulin alone or corticosteroids were being given to patients with Susac syndrome at blood draw, unless they were therapy-naive.

In the case of this clonotype: Its antigen is currently unknown.

Per germline, CDR1 SGHRS and CDR2 YFSETQ. The V segment lost 0 bases and the J segment 7 bases; nucleotides outside the gene matches: 7. The CDR3 extends over 15 amino acids. When the RNA was reverse transcribed, random hexamers were used with an input of roughly 0.5 to 1 ug. Each CDR3 protein gets one entry after TCRdb re-called the immunoSEQ multiplex PCR reads with MiXCR. The sample contains around 170,000 distinct CDR3 sequences, 85% to 95% of which appear only once. Study-wide points: By the study's own acknowledgment, its TCR sequencing and HLA analysis included relatively few individuals.

Through negative isolation, CD4+ and CD8+ T cells were obtained, while TEMRA cells were enriched using FACS. This chain connects TRBV5-1 to TRBJ1-5, with TRBD1 matching over 7 bases. The receptor was isolated from a human donor with Susac syndrome. Sequencing used CD4+ T cells from PBMCs. The CDR3 DNA sequence: TGCGCCAGCAGCTTGGAAGGGGGCACGGGGCAGCCCCAGCATTTT. The encoded protein is CASSLEGGTGQPQHF.